These T cell receptor beta chains were read from a single sample in a study of shared clonotypes between healthy human individuals. Repertoires were generated with immunoSEQ multiplex PCR, while TCRdb's copy carries only in-frame clones and drops some. The table lists approximately 1.5 million clones, under 99% of them singletons. Source material: naive CD4+ T cells sorted from blood. The receptors stem from a man aged 30-40 years in good health. CDR3s include the opening cysteine and the closing phenylalanine or tryptophan. The order of the fields is D gene, J gene, clone size, V gene, CDR3 DNA, CDR3 protein. D genes are given only for firm matches. The size of a clone is reported for some rows only, either as once, few or many, or as a class for expanded clones.

D: TRBD1
J: TRBJ1-5
size: -
V: TRBV6-5
DNA: TGTGCCAGGGGGGCCCGGGACAGCCTTAATCAGCCCCAGCATTTT
CDR3: CARGARDSLNQPQHF

D: -
J: TRBJ2-1
size: -
V: TRBV6-6
DNA: TGTGCCACAGGGCAGGGTGCCAATGAGCAGTTCTTC
CDR3: CATGQGANEQFF

D: -
J: TRBJ2-3
size: -
V: TRBV27
DNA: TGTGCCACGGTCATGGGGGCCCCAGGGTTAGATACGCAGTATTTT
CDR3: CATVMGAPGLDTQYF

D: -
J: TRBJ2-7
size: once
V: TRBV15
DNA: TGTGCCACCAGCAGAGATCCGGGGCAGGAGGAGCAGTACTTC
CDR3: CATSRDPGQEEQYF

D: TRBD2
J: TRBJ2-3
size: -
V: TRBV5-1
DNA: TGCGCCAGCAGCCTTGCTCGAACTAGCGGGGGCGATTCGTGGTATTTT
CDR3: CASSLARTSGGDSWYF

D: TRBD1
J: TRBJ1-5
size: -
V: TRBV5-1
DNA: TGCGCCAGCAGCTTAGGAGGGGGCGCGGGTCAGCCCCAGCATTTT
CDR3: CASSLGGGAGQPQHF

D: -
J: TRBJ1-2
size: -
V: TRBV6-6
DNA: TGTGCCAGCAGTAGGACGGACAGCCTTATGGACTACACCTTC
CDR3: CASSRTDSLMDYTF

D: TRBD2
J: TRBJ2-1
size: -
V: TRBV5-6
DNA: TGTGCCAGCAGCTTGGTGGGGTCTAGCGGGAGCAATGAGCAGTTCTTC
CDR3: CASSLVGSSGSNEQFF

D: TRBD2
J: TRBJ2-1
size: -
V: TRBV9
DNA: TGTGCCAGCAGCGTAGGCGCGGGAGGCCCCACTAATGAGGTCTTC
CDR3: CASSVGAGGPTNEVF

D: TRBD2
J: TRBJ2-7
size: -
V: TRBV7-9
DNA: TGTGCCAGCAGCTTAGTTCGGACTAGCGGGTTCGACGAGCAGTACTTC
CDR3: CASSLVRTSGFDEQYF

D: TRBD2
J: TRBJ2-3
size: -
V: TRBV7-9
DNA: TGTGCCAGCAGCTCGGGACTAGCGGGAGAGACAGATACGCAGTATTTT
CDR3: CASSSGLAGETDTQYF

D: -
J: TRBJ1-4
size: -
V: TRBV5-6
DNA: TGTGCCAGCAGCTTGAATGTCTTCAATAATGAAAAACTGTTTTTT
CDR3: CASSLNVFNNEKLFF

D: -
J: TRBJ2-2
size: -
V: TRBV9
DNA: TGTGCCAGCAGCATCCAGACAGTCGCGAACACCGGGGAGCTGTTTTTT
CDR3: CASSIQTVANTGELFF

D: -
J: TRBJ1-3
size: -
V: TRBV6-5
DNA: TGTGCCAGCACCCCGGCCATCTCTGGAAACACCATATATTTT
CDR3: CASTPAISGNTIYF

D: -
J: TRBJ2-2
size: -
V: TRBV2
DNA: TGTGCCAGCAGCCTTCTCGGACAGTCGAACACCGGGGAGCTGTTTTTT
CDR3: CASSLLGQSNTGELFF

D: TRBD2
J: TRBJ2-1
size: -
V: TRBV27
DNA: TGTGCCAGCCGAGTGTCGGCGGGAGGGGTCCCAGGGGAGCAGTTCTTC
CDR3: CASRVSAGGVPGEQFF

D: -
J: TRBJ2-5
size: once
V: TRBV11-2
DNA: TGTGCCAGCAGCTTACAAACAGTCCCGGAGACCCAGTACTTC
CDR3: CASSLQTVPETQYF

D: TRBD1
J: TRBJ1-2
size: once
V: TRBV6-5
DNA: TGTGCCAGCAGTCCAGGACAGGGAGTCTATGGCTACACCTTC
CDR3: CASSPGQGVYGYTF

D: -
J: TRBJ2-1
size: -
V: TRBV7-2
DNA: TGTGCCAGCAGCTTAGCCGGGCCGACATACAATGAGCAGTTCTTC
CDR3: CASSLAGPTYNEQFF

D: TRBD2
J: TRBJ2-3
size: once
V: TRBV29-1
DNA: TGCAGCGTTGATCGGGAGGCCACAGATACGCAGTATTTT
CDR3: CSVDREATDTQYF

D: TRBD2
J: TRBJ2-1
size: -
V: TRBV5-1
DNA: TGCGCCAGCAGACCTCTCCCTGTTCTAGCGGGAGGGCCGAGGCAGTTCTTC
CDR3: CASRPLPVLAGGPRQFF

D: -
J: TRBJ2-7
size: -
V: TRBV2
DNA: TGTGCCAGCAGCCTCCCCTCGACGTGGGAGCAGTACTTC
CDR3: CASSLPSTWEQYF

D: TRBD1
J: TRBJ2-7
size: -
V: TRBV5-1
DNA: TGCGCCAGCAGCTTGGGACAGGGTCCCAACGAGCAGTACTTC
CDR3: CASSLGQGPNEQYF

D: TRBD2
J: TRBJ2-5
size: -
V: TRBV25-1
DNA: TGTGCCAGCAGGGCAACCCAGGGACTAGCGGGACCTTATAGCTTGTACTTC
CDR3: CASRATQGLAGPYSLYF

D: -
J: TRBJ2-3
size: -
V: TRBV9
DNA: TGTGCCAGCAGCGTAGCGGAGCCAGATACGCAGTATTTT
CDR3: CASSVAEPDTQYF

D: TRBD1
J: TRBJ1-1
size: -
V: TRBV7-9
DNA: TGTGCCAGCAGCTTGGCGGGGACAGCGAACACTGAAGCTTTCTTT
CDR3: CASSLAGTANTEAFF

D: -
J: TRBJ1-4
size: -
V: TRBV20-1
DNA: TGCAGTGCTAGGAAAAATGAAAAACTGTTTTTT
CDR3: CSARKNEKLFF

D: TRBD2
J: TRBJ2-1
size: -
V: TRBV29-1
DNA: TGCAGCGTTGGGAGCGGGAGGGCCCCCTACAATGAGCAGTTCTTC
CDR3: CSVGSGRAPYNEQFF

D: TRBD1
J: TRBJ1-5
size: -
V: TRBV2
DNA: TGTGCCAGCAGGGGACAGGGAAGCAATCAGCCCCAGCATTTT
CDR3: CASRGQGSNQPQHF

D: -
J: TRBJ1-4
size: -
V: TRBV4-3
DNA: TGCGCCAGCAGCCTGCGAACGACAGCAACTAATGAAAAACTGTTTTTT
CDR3: CASSLRTTATNEKLFF

D: -
J: TRBJ2-7
size: -
V: TRBV10-1
DNA: TGCGCCAGCAGTACAGCCGCTTTCTACGAGCAGTACTTC
CDR3: CASSTAAFYEQYF

D: -
J: TRBJ1-2
size: -
V: TRBV28
DNA: TGTGCCAGCAACAACGTAGGGATATATGGCTACACCTTC
CDR3: CASNNVGIYGYTF

D: -
J: TRBJ2-2
size: -
V: TRBV9
DNA: TGTGCCAGCAGCGTCCGGGGTGGCAACACCGGGGAGCTGTTTTTT
CDR3: CASSVRGGNTGELFF

D: TRBD2
J: TRBJ2-7
size: -
V: TRBV14
DNA: TGTGCCAGCAGCGACGGACTAGCTGGATACTACGAGCAGTACTTC
CDR3: CASSDGLAGYYEQYF

D: TRBD2
J: TRBJ2-3
size: -
V: TRBV4-1
DNA: TGCGCCAGCAGCAAGAGCGGGAGTAGCACAGATACGCAGTATTTT
CDR3: CASSKSGSSTDTQYF

D: -
J: TRBJ1-1
size: -
V: TRBV5-4
DNA: TGTGCCAGCAGGGATGAGACAAGTAAAAACACTGAAGCTTTCTTT
CDR3: CASRDETSKNTEAFF